This is a list of T cell receptor beta chains from one sample in a study of CD8 T cells in Susac syndrome. TCRdb redid the calling of the immunoSEQ multiplex PCR reads with MiXCR, one entry per CDR3 protein. The sample carries around 300,000 distinct CDR3 sequences, roughly 90% recorded once. Material for sequencing was CD8+ T cells from PBMCs. All receptors derive from a human donor with multiple sclerosis. The CDR3 runs from the conserved cysteine through the conserved F or W. The D gene is left open where the match is weak. Size values are once, few and many counts, or a class for expanded clones, and some rows have none.

-	TRBJ2-5	TRBV20-1	-	CSAWVAAQETQYF	TGCAGTGCTTGGGTAGCGGCCCAAGAGACCCAGTACTTC
-	TRBJ1-2	TRBV20-1	-	CSAIGEDGYTF	TGCAGTGCTATTGGGGAGGATGGCTACACCTTC
-	TRBJ2-4	TRBV4-3	-	CASSLFRGLKNIQYF	TGCGCCAGCAGCCTCTTCAGGGGTCTCAAAAACATTCAGTACTTC
-	TRBJ2-7	TRBV4-3	-	CASSQASRNPSYEQYF	TGCGCCAGCAGCCAAGCGAGCAGGAATCCATCCTACGAGCAGTACTTC
-	TRBJ2-7	TRBV11-2	-	CASSWGRFYEQYF	TGTGCCAGCAGCTGGGGACGGTTCTACGAGCAGTACTTC
-	TRBJ2-1	TRBV27	-	CASPKRGGLGNEQFF	TGTGCCAGCCCCAAGAGGGGGGGCCTAGGGAATGAGCAGTTCTTC
TRBD2	TRBJ2-1	TRBV19	-	CAPKGAHSGGVYNEQFF	TGTGCCCCCAAAGGAGCGCATAGCGGGGGGGTTTACAATGAGCAGTTCTTC
-	TRBJ1-1	TRBV20-1	-	CSARAPGSEAFF	TGCAGTGCTAGAGCCCCGGGTAGTGAAGCTTTCTTT
-	TRBJ2-3	TRBV30	-	CAWSVGLGTDTQYF	TGTGCCTGGAGTGTCGGACTGGGCACAGATACGCAGTATTTT
TRBD1	TRBJ2-7	TRBV24-1	once	CATSVGQGYEQYF	TGTGCCACCAGTGTGGGACAGGGCTACGAGCAGTACTTC
TRBD2	TRBJ2-7	TRBV4-3	-	CASSQGLAGVYEQYF	TGCGCCAGCAGCCAAGGACTAGCGGGGGTGTACGAGCAGTACTTC
-	TRBJ2-4	TRBV29-1	-	CSAAGIIKNIQYF	TGCAGCGCCGCAGGAATAATCAAAAACATTCAGTACTTC
TRBD1	TRBJ2-2	TRBV7-3	-	CASSLGTGGLNTGELFF	TGTGCCAGCAGCTTAGGGACAGGGGGCTTGAACACCGGGGAGCTGTTTTTT
-	TRBJ2-1	TRBV20-1	-	CSARVQGLNEQFF	TGCAGTGCTAGAGTGCAGGGATTGAATGAGCAGTTCTTC
-	TRBJ2-1	TRBV7-8	-	CASSINPGLLQYEQFF	TGTGCCAGCAGCATAAACCCGGGACTTCTACAATATGAGCAGTTCTTC
TRBD1	TRBJ1-2	TRBV5-4	-	CASSYQEQGALGYTF	TGTGCCAGCAGCTACCAGGAACAGGGGGCGCTTGGCTACACCTTC
TRBD2	TRBJ2-7	TRBV9	few	CASSPSGGSSYEQYF	TGTGCCAGCAGCCCCTCGGGGGGGAGTTCCTACGAGCAGTACTTC
-	TRBJ2-7	TRBV30	-	CAWSVRGYYEQYF	TGTGCCTGGAGTGTCCGGGGGTACTACGAGCAGTACTTC
-	TRBJ1-5	TRBV28	-	CASSLWGSLGNQPQHF	TGTGCCAGCAGTTTATGGGGCAGCCTAGGCAATCAGCCCCAGCATTTT